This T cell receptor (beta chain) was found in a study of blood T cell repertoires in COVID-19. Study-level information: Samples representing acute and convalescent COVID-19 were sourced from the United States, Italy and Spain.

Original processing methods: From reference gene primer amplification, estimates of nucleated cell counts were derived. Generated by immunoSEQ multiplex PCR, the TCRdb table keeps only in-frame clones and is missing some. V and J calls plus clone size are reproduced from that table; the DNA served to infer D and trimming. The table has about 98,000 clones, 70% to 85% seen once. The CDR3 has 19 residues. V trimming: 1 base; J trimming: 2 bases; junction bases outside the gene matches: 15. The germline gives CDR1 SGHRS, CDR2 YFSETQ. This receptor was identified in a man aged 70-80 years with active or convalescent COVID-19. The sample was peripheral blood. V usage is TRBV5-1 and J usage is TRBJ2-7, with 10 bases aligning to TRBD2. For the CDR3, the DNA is TGCGCCAGCAGCTTGCGGGGTGGCTCTAGCGGGGGACGCCCCTACGAGCAGTACTTC. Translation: CASSLRGGSSGGRPYEQYF.